The 5 T cell receptor beta chains presented below share a single source sample, sequenced in a study of CD8+CD57+ T cells in acquired aplastic anemia. Genomic DNA served as template for TCR beta VDJ and CDR3 profiling. TCRdb analysed the reads with MiXCR anew, one entry per CDR3 protein. This sample has 200,000 to 250,000 distinct CDR3 sequences, with roughly two thirds found just once. The patients chosen for sequencing had shown expansion of CD8+CD57+ cells (detected by flow cytometry). Specimen: sorted CD4+, CD8+, or CD8+CD57+ T cells (not recorded which) from PBMCs. Source of these receptors: a human donor with aplastic anemia.

This clonotype was seen at least ten times. The chain links TRBV24-1 to TRBJ2-3, with 8 bases aligning to TRBD2. The CDR3 loop spans 16 amino acids. J lost 0 bases, V lost 6 bases, and 7 bases had no gene match. Germline CDR1 is KGHDR and CDR2 is SFDVKD. This CDR3 is CATSRGGGGSTDTQYF. The CDR3 DNA sequence: TGTGCCACCAGTCGGGGGGGGGGAGGAAGCACAGATACGCAGTATTTT.

The chain employs TRBV6-4 and TRBJ2-7; 12 nucleotides agree with TRBD2. CDR1 and CDR2 from the germline V gene are MRHNA and SNTAGT. This CDR3 has 15 amino acids. V lost 4 bases, J lost 3 bases, and 4 bases stayed unmatched. The CDR3 loop reads CASSALAGGDYEQYF. CDR3 nucleotides: TGTGCCAGCAGTGCCCTAGCGGGAGGGGACTACGAGCAGTACTTC.

This clonotype was observed once. The genes are TRBV2 and TRBJ2-2; possibly TRBD1 for D (5 bases). Per the germline V gene, CDR1 is SNHLY and CDR2 is FYNNEI. V was shortened by 5 bases and J by 13 bases, with 17 bases between the two germline ends. The CDR3 is 13 residues long. Here the CDR3 reads CASSPTVGRGLFF. CDR3 DNA: TGTGCCAGCAGTCCGACAGTGGGTAGGGGGCTGTTTTTT.

The rearrangement uses TRBV7-8 and TRBJ1-1; D is unclear. V was trimmed by 1 base and J by 0 bases, leaving 15 bases between them. Germline CDR1 SGHVS, CDR2 FQNEAQ. This CDR3 is built from 17 residues. The CDR3 sequence is CASSLDMSGLMNTEAFF. DNA of the CDR3: TGTGCCAGCAGCTTAGATATGAGCGGTCTCATGAACACTGAAGCTTTCTTT.

This chain joins TRBV2 and TRBJ2-2; D is perhaps TRBD2 (7 bases). V lost 4 bases to trimming and J lost 1 base, with 16 bases between them. Germline-derived CDR1 and CDR2 are SNHLY and FYNNEI. The CDR3 length is 17 residues. DNA for the CDR3: TGTGCCAGCAGTGTCGTCGGGGGGCAGGTGAACACCGGGGAGCTGTTTTTT. Encoded protein: CASSVVGGQVNTGELFF.